The rows below give T cell receptor beta chains drawn from one sample of a study of early stage breast cancer tumors. Only in-frame clones appear in the TCRdb table, and some are missing; sequencing was by immunoSEQ multiplex PCR. This sample has 20,000 to 25,000 clones, with about 70% found just once. The sequencing sample was made of blood. The receptor set was obtained from a person in their sixties or seventies with breast cancer. CDR3s include the opening cysteine and the closing phenylalanine or tryptophan. Each record gives: V gene, clone size, J gene, D gene, CDR3 protein, CDR3 DNA. A D gene is named only where the DNA matches it firmly. Some rows have no size entry. The others give once, few or many, or a class for an expanded clone.

TRBV5-1	once	TRBJ1-1	TRBD1	CASSGGTGNTEAFF	TGCGCCAGCAGCGGGGGGACAGGGAACACTGAAGCTTTCTTT
TRBV6-1	.	TRBJ1-5	.	CASSTTDRSNQPQHF	TGTGCCAGCAGTACAACGGACAGAAGCAATCAGCCCCAGCATTTT
TRBV9	once	TRBJ1-4	TRBD1	CASSASTGWNEKLFF	TGTGCCAGCAGCGCTTCGACAGGGTGGAATGAAAAACTGTTTTTT
TRBV2	.	TRBJ1-4	.	CASISALGEKLFF	TGTGCCAGCATCAGTGCCCTAGGTGAAAAACTGTTTTTT
TRBV6-6	medium-sized	TRBJ1-1	TRBD1	CASSPTGGGTEAFF	TGTGCCAGCAGTCCGACAGGGGGCGGCACTGAAGCTTTCTTT
TRBV19	.	TRBJ1-2	.	CASSIPAAYGYTF	TGTGCCAGTAGTATCCCGGCAGCCTATGGCTACACCTTC
TRBV6-1	.	TRBJ2-1	TRBD2	CASSEGGSPYNEQFF	TGTGCCAGCAGTGAAGGCGGGAGCCCCTACAATGAGCAGTTCTTC
TRBV30	.	TRBJ1-2	.	CAWSEQGRGYGYTF	TGTGCCTGGAGTGAACAGGGTCGGGGTTATGGCTACACCTTC
TRBV4-2	.	TRBJ1-1	.	CASSQEEGFEAFF	TGTGCCAGCAGCCAAGAAGAGGGGTTTGAAGCTTTCTTT
TRBV10-3	.	TRBJ1-4	TRBD1	CATSPGQREKLFF	TGTGCCACTTCACCGGGACAGCGGGAAAAACTGTTTTTT
TRBV2	.	TRBJ1-1	.	CASTGMDTEAFF	TGTGCCAGCACCGGGATGGACACTGAAGCTTTCTTT
TRBV10-1	.	TRBJ1-1	.	CASSEGFTEAFF	TGCGCCAGCAGCGAGGGGTTTACTGAAGCTTTCTTT
TRBV11-3	.	TRBJ1-1	.	CASSGEGRATEAFF	TGTGCCAGCAGCGGGGAGGGCAGGGCGACTGAAGCTTTCTTT
TRBV18	once	TRBJ1-4	TRBD1	CASSPSGTVNEKLFF	TGTGCCAGCTCACCATCCGGGACAGTGAATGAAAAACTGTTTTTT
TRBV5-1	.	TRBJ1-1	TRBD1	CASSLGTGVGTEAFF	TGCGCCAGCAGCTTGGGGACAGGGGTGGGCACTGAAGCTTTCTTT
TRBV30	.	TRBJ2-5	.	CAWSVGAKETQYF	TGTGCCTGGAGTGTAGGTGCCAAAGAGACCCAGTACTTC
TRBV5-4	.	TRBJ1-2	.	CASSRRRADIYGYTF	TGTGCCAGCAGCCGCCGGAGGGCCGACATCTATGGCTACACCTTC
TRBV23-1	.	TRBJ1-5	.	CASSQPGQSEDQPQHF	TGCGCCAGCAGTCAACCCGGACAGTCCGAGGATCAGCCCCAGCATTTT
TRBV23-1	.	TRBJ2-5	TRBD2	CASSPGGRGRETQYF	TGCGCCAGCAGTCCCGGCGGGAGGGGCCGGGAGACCCAGTACTTC
TRBV21-1	.	TRBJ2-3	.	CASTQRTGGEGSDTQYF	TGTGCCAGCACCCAAAGAACGGGAGGGGAGGGGTCAGATACGCAGTATTTT
TRBV5-1	.	TRBJ1-2	TRBD1	CASSPGDSGGYGYTF	TGCGCCAGCAGCCCTGGGGACAGCGGTGGCTATGGCTACACCTTC
TRBV10-3	few	TRBJ2-5	.	CAISDGGFETQYF	TGTGCCATCAGTGACGGAGGGTTTGAGACCCAGTACTTC
TRBV30	.	TRBJ2-6	TRBD2	CAWKRNSGGNSGANVLTF	TGTGCCTGGAAGCGGAATAGCGGGGGGAACTCTGGGGCCAACGTCCTGACTTTC
TRBV13	.	TRBJ2-2	.	CASREGIRARGGELFF	TGTGCCAGCAGGGAAGGCATACGAGCTAGAGGAGGGGAGCTGTTTTTT
TRBV7-2	.	TRBJ2-1	TRBD1	CASSQPTGGDEQFF	TGTGCCAGCAGCCAACCTACAGGGGGCGATGAGCAGTTCTTC
TRBV30	.	TRBJ2-3	.	CAWSVQVQGTQYF	TGTGCCTGGAGTGTTCAGGTGCAAGGTACGCAGTATTTT
TRBV5-1	.	TRBJ2-1	TRBD1	CASSGTGNNEQFF	TGCGCCAGCAGCGGGACAGGGAACAATGAGCAGTTCTTC
TRBV2	.	TRBJ2-7	.	CASMLTGAGAYEQYF	TGTGCCAGCATGCTGACTGGGGCTGGGGCCTACGAGCAGTACTTC
TRBV5-6	.	TRBJ1-2	.	CASSLSSYGYTF	TGTGCCAGCAGCTTGAGCAGCTATGGCTACACCTTC
TRBV6-1	few	TRBJ2-1	.	CASTRGERNEQFF	TGTGCCAGCACTCGAGGGGAGCGCAATGAGCAGTTCTTC
TRBV5-1	.	TRBJ2-3	TRBD2	CASSLERGGTDTQYF	TGCGCCAGCAGCTTGGAACGGGGGGGAACAGATACGCAGTATTTT
TRBV27	.	TRBJ2-3	.	CASSPLRGEDTQYF	TGTGCCAGCAGTCCCCTGCGGGGAGAAGATACGCAGTATTTT
TRBV29-1	few	TRBJ1-1	.	CSGDRSNTEAFF	TGCAGCGGTGACAGGTCTAACACTGAAGCTTTCTTT
TRBV5-1	once	TRBJ2-5	TRBD1	CASSLRSGGAVETQYF	TGCGCCAGCAGCTTGAGGTCAGGGGGCGCGGTTGAGACCCAGTACTTC
TRBV19	.	TRBJ1-2	TRBD1	CASSFSDRGRTYGYTF	TGTGCCAGTAGCTTCTCGGACAGGGGGCGGACCTATGGCTACACCTTC
TRBV6-1	.	TRBJ1-5	.	CASTGAWNQPQHF	TGTGCCAGCACTGGAGCATGGAATCAGCCCCAGCATTTT
TRBV2	.	TRBJ1-1	.	CASSSDSTEAFF	TGTGCCAGCAGTTCTGACAGCACTGAAGCTTTCTTT
TRBV9	.	TRBJ2-1	.	CASSPSNEQFF	TGTGCCAGCAGCCCCTCCAATGAGCAGTTCTTC
TRBV6-5	.	TRBJ2-1	.	CATTWNYNEQFF	TGTGCCACCACCTGGAACTACAATGAGCAGTTCTTC
TRBV5-1	.	TRBJ1-1	.	CASSLDRLVLNTEAFF	TGCGCCAGCAGCTTGGACAGACTCGTCTTGAACACTGAAGCTTTCTTT
TRBV7-7	.	TRBJ2-2	.	CASSLGGDSLNTGELFF	TGTGCTAGCAGCTTAGGGGGGGACAGCCTGAACACCGGGGAGCTGTTTTTT
TRBV2	.	TRBJ2-2	.	CASSTQGGRNTGELFF	TGTGCCAGCAGTACCCAGGGAGGCAGAAACACCGGGGAGCTGTTTTTT
TRBV29-1	.	TRBJ2-1	.	CSVPAGGGTSYNEQFF	TGCAGCGTCCCGGCAGGGGGGGGAACGTCCTACAATGAGCAGTTCTTC
TRBV6-1	.	TRBJ1-4	TRBD1	CASTTGGREKLFF	TGTGCCAGCACTACAGGGGGCCGGGAAAAACTGTTTTTT
TRBV18	.	TRBJ2-7	.	CASSPPAGWGEQYF	TGTGCCAGCTCACCACCGGCGGGATGGGGGGAGCAGTACTTC
TRBV29-1	.	TRBJ1-1	.	CSVEKTKNTEAFF	TGCAGCGTTGAAAAGACAAAGAACACTGAAGCTTTCTTT
TRBV19	.	TRBJ2-3	TRBD2	CASSLTPLAGGPKDTQYF	TGTGCCAGTAGTCTTACCCCGCTTGCGGGAGGGCCGAAAGATACGCAGTATTTT
TRBV11-3	.	TRBJ2-3	.	CASGVGTQYF	TGTGCCAGCGGGGTTGGGACGCAGTATTTT
TRBV5-4	.	TRBJ2-5	.	CASRAVASEETQYF	TGTGCCAGCAGGGCAGTAGCGTCCGAAGAGACCCAGTACTTC
TRBV7-9	few	TRBJ2-5	.	CATRRDVRGTQYF	TGTGCCACCCGCCGGGACGTCCGTGGGACCCAGTACTTC
TRBV19	.	TRBJ1-5	.	CASTRGGPQPQHF	TGTGCCAGTACCCGGGGGGGGCCGCAGCCCCAGCATTTT
TRBV5-6	.	TRBJ2-3	.	CASSWEVSSQYF	TGTGCCAGCAGCTGGGAAGTTAGCTCGCAGTATTTT
TRBV29-1	.	TRBJ1-2	TRBD1	CSVSSGTEYGYTF	TGCAGCGTATCAAGCGGGACAGAATATGGCTACACCTTC